The 23 T cell receptor beta chains listed next were all sequenced from one sample in a study of cytomegalovirus exposure and HLA in healthy donors. The PCR was carried out with 60 Vbeta primers and 13 Jbeta primers. The data were produced by immunoSEQ multiplex PCR, yet TCRdb's version contains in-frame clones alone and is incomplete. This table holds over 130,000 clones, roughly 77% found once. The source material was PBMCs. All receptors derive from a human donor in good health.

The chain combines TRBV4-1 with TRBJ2-3; 10 nucleotides align to TRBD2. This CDR3 contains 13 residues. The germline gives CDR1 MGHRA, CDR2 YSYEKL. Germline trimming cut 7 bases from V and 11 bases from J; bases unmatched to any gene: 9. The DNA of the CDR3 is TGCGCCAGCATGGGGCTAGCGGGGGTGAAGCAGTATTTT. The encoded protein is CASMGLAGVKQYF.

V and J are TRBV21-1 and TRBJ2-1; the table's D call, TRBD2, was not checked against the DNA. TRBV21-1 is labeled a pseudogene. The CDR3 is 16 amino acids. The CDR3 DNA reads as TGTGCCAGCAGCAGGTTGAGCGGGGGCTCCTACAATGAGCAGTTCTTC. This gives the protein CASSRLSGGSYNEQFF.

The rearrangement links TRBV29-1 to TRBJ2-6, with 8 positions matching TRBD2. J lost 2 bases, V lost 3 bases, and 9 bases had no gene match. This CDR3 comprises 17 residues. CDR1 and CDR2 from the germline V gene are SQVTM and ANQGSEA. In nucleotides, the CDR3 is TGCAGCGTTGAGGCGACGGGGGGGGAACCTGGGGCCAACGTCCTGACTTTC. Translating gives CSVEATGGEPGANVLTF.

This chain links TRBV20-1 with TRBJ2-7; no definite D call. Germline values: CDR1 DFQATT, CDR2 SNEGSKA (reference sequence). V was trimmed by 3 bases and J by 2 bases, leaving 5 bases between them. This CDR3 has 11 residues. In DNA, the CDR3 is TGCAGTGCTAGGGGCCCCTACGAGCAGTACTTC. It encodes CSARGPYEQYF.

The chain is built from TRBV30 and TRBJ1-1, with 7 bases matching TRBD1. The CDR3 is 15 residues long. Germline V gene sequence: CDR1 GTSNPN, CDR2 SVGIG (reference sequence). The V and J ends lost 2 bases and 10 bases, in that order; junction bases with no gene match: 16. The CDR3 sequence is CAWSLLVGGGSGAFF. CDR3 DNA: TGTGCCTGGAGTCTCCTAGTAGGGGGCGGCTCGGGAGCTTTCTTT.

The V call is TRBV7-8, the J call TRBJ2-2, with D perhaps matching TRBD1 (6 bases). Trimming left V 2 bases short and J 4 bases short, with 20 bases between. CDR1 and CDR2 from the germline V gene are SGHVS and FQNEAQ. This CDR3 has 18 residues. The CDR3 spells CASSLSPLPGHSTGELFF. The DNA for the CDR3 is TGTGCCAGCAGCTTATCACCTCTCCCGGGACATAGCACCGGGGAGCTGTTTTTT.

The V and J genes are TRBV5-6 and TRBJ1-1; no reliable D call. Deletions cut 1 base from V and 4 bases from J, with 14 bases between. This CDR3 spans 15 amino acids. The germline gives CDR1 SGHDT, CDR2 YYEEEE. The CDR3 nucleotides are TGTGCCAGCAGCTTGCGGCCAGACGCGGTCACTGAAGCTTTCTTT. This translates into CASSLRPDAVTEAFF.

With respect to this clone: A junction boundary mismatches the germline segment, possibly from a read error. V usage is TRBV25-1 and J usage is TRBJ1-2; no reliable D call. The CDR3 has 13 residues. Germline CDR1 and CDR2: MGHDK and SYGVNS. CDR3 nucleotide sequence: TGTGCCAGCAGTGCAGACGAGGGTTTCGGCTACCCCTTC. This encodes CASSADEGFGYPF.

The J gene is TRBJ2-3, the V gene TRBV19; TRBD1 is a possible D gene (6 bases). Germline values: CDR1 LNHDA, CDR2 SQIVND (reference sequence). V lost 3 bases, J lost 0 bases, and 13 bases lay in between. The CDR3 totals 16 residues. CDR3 nucleotides: TGTGCCAGTAGTATCGGAGGACAGATTAGCACAGATACGCAGTATTTT. Encoded protein: CASSIGGQISTDTQYF.

This clone occurred once. V is TRBV2 and J is TRBJ2-1; weak D call: TRBD2 (5 bases). Per the germline V gene, CDR1 is SNHLY and CDR2 is FYNNEI. This CDR3 comprises 14 residues. V lost 3 bases and J lost 8, with 14 bases in between. CDR3: CASSDSSSSDEQFF. The CDR3 DNA reads as TGTGCCAGCAGTGACAGTAGTAGTAGCGATGAGCAGTTCTTC.

This clone was seen a handful of times. The chain combines TRBV7-3 with TRBJ2-1; tentatively, D is TRBD2 (6 bases). This CDR3 contains 17 residues. The germline V and J ends were trimmed by 4 bases and 6 bases, with 22 bases remaining between them. Germline V gene sequence: CDR1 SGHTA, CDR2 FQGTGA. The CDR3 DNA is TGTGCCAGCAGCTCGGACCGGCGGGATAAGAAATGCAATGAGCAGTTCTTC. Protein: CASSSDRRDKKCNEQFF. The variable domain in full, with the rest retrieved from reference TRBV7-3 and TRBJ2-1, is GAGVSQTPSNKVTEKGKYVELRCDPISGHTALYWYRQSLGQGPEFLIYFQGTGAADDSGLPNDRFFAVRPEGSVSTLKIQRTERGDSAVYLCASSSDRRDKKCNEQFFGPGTRLTVL.

This CDR3 reads CASSPSGTDNTEAFF. For the CDR3, the DNA is TGTGCCAGCAGCCCCTCCGGGACAGACAACACTGAAGCTTTCTTT. The chain joins TRBV4-2 to TRBJ1-1; 7 positions match TRBD1. The CDR3 spans 15 residues. V trimming: 4 bases; J trimming: 2 bases; junction bases outside the gene matches: 7. Per germline, CDR1 LGHNA and CDR2 YNFKEQ.

This rearrangement joins TRBV6-5 to TRBJ2-3, with TRBD1 identical over 7 bases. The CDR3 spans 14 residues. V trimming: 7 bases; J trimming: 6 bases; junction bases outside the gene matches: 10. Germline V lookup: CDR1 MNHEY, CDR2 SVGAGI. CDR3 DNA sequence: TGTGCCAGCAATTCCCCGGGACAGAGGGATACGCAGTATTTT. The encoded protein is CASNSPGQRDTQYF.

Details on this clone: Relative to the germline gene, one junction end is altered; a read error may explain this. The chain has TRBV7-9 and TRBJ1-1; D perhaps matches TRBD1 (6 bases). The CDR3 totals 15 residues. Germline V gene data show CDR1 as SEHNR and CDR2 as FQNEAQ (reference sequence). CDR3 DNA sequence: TGTTCCAGCAGCGTAGATAGACAGGCTGACACTGAAGCTTTCTTT. It yields the protein CSSSVDRQADTEAFF.

J is TRBJ2-1 and V is TRBV19; TRBD2 agrees at 8 bases. The V gene end was trimmed by 3 bases and the J gene end by 2 bases; junction bases not matched to a gene: 3. CDR3 length equals 15 residues. The germline gives CDR1 LNHDA, CDR2 SQIVND (reference sequence). This CDR3 is CASSMALAAYNEQFF. CDR3 bases: TGTGCCAGTAGTATGGCACTAGCGGCCTACAATGAGCAGTTCTTC.

This clone was picked up a small number of times. The V and J genes are TRBV6-1 and TRBJ1-5, with unresolved D. The CDR3 length is 15 residues. Germline CDR1 is MNHNS and CDR2 is SASEGT. The V gene lost 8 bases and the J gene lost 3 bases, with 17 bases spanning the gap. The CDR3 loop is CASVAVTLANQPQHF. The CDR3 nucleotides read TGTGCCAGCGTGGCAGTTACCCTAGCCAATCAGCCCCAGCATTTT.

This clone showed up just once. The V and J genes are TRBV7-9 and TRBJ2-5; 8 bases match TRBD2. Germline trimming cut 5 bases from V and 1 base from J; bases unmatched to any gene: 3. CDR3 length equals 14 residues. Per the germline V gene, CDR1 is SEHNR and CDR2 is FQNEAQ (reference sequence). CDR3 DNA: TGTGCCAGCAGCCAAACTAGCGGCCAAGAGACCCAGTACTTC. Translated: CASSQTSGQETQYF.

The CDR3 sequence is CASSLLRERDNEQFF. The CDR3 DNA reads TGTGCCAGCAGCTTGCTGCGGGAGCGAGACAATGAGCAGTTCTTC. This rearrangement joins TRBV5-4 to TRBJ2-1; 7 positions agree with TRBD2. Looked up from germline, CDR1 is SGHNT and CDR2 is YYREEE (reference sequence). CDR3 size: 15 residues. V lost 1 base, J lost 5 bases, and 6 bases stayed unmatched.

The chain carries TRBV5-1 and TRBJ2-2; 10 positions agree with TRBD1. The CDR3 spans 16 residues. CDR1 SGHRS and CDR2 YFSETQ come from the germline V gene. V lost 2 bases, J lost 3 bases, and 4 bases stayed unmatched. For the CDR3, the DNA is TGCGCCAGCAGCTTACACGGGACAGGGGACACCGGGGAGCTGTTTTTT. Amino acid sequence: CASSLHGTGDTGELFF.

This sequence joins TRBV4-3 and TRBJ2-7; D is possibly TRBD1 (6 bases). The CDR3 has 17 residues. CDR1 is LGHNA, CDR2 YSLEER, per germline. V lost 4 bases and J 1 base, leaving 20 bases between the germline ends. CDR3 sequence (DNA): TGCGCCAGCAGCCTCTCCTATAGACAGGTGACTTCCTACGAGCAGTACTTC. Protein product: CASSLSYRQVTSYEQYF.

The chain links TRBV6-1 to TRBJ1-5; no definite D call. Per the germline V gene, CDR1 is MNHNS and CDR2 is SASEGT. Trimming pared 6 bases from V and 6 bases from J, leaving 9 bases between. This CDR3 region has 12 residues. In nucleotides, the CDR3 is TGTGCCAGCAGGCCCGCGGGTCAGCCCCAGCATTTT. Its protein is CASRPAGQPQHF.

The chain combines TRBV5-1 with TRBJ2-5; maybe TRBD2 (6 bases). CDR1 is SGHRS, CDR2 YFSETQ, per germline. The V end was cut by 0 bases, the J end by 2 bases, with 8 bases between. The CDR3 consists of 14 residues. The CDR3 loop is CASSLAGEQETQYF. CDR3 DNA sequence: TGCGCCAGCAGCTTGGCGGGGGAACAAGAGACCCAGTACTTC.

The V and J genes are TRBV28 and TRBJ1-2, with 10 bases matching TRBD1. CDR1 and CDR2 (germline): MDHEN, SYDVKM. V lost 7 bases, J lost 6 bases, and 8 bases stayed unmatched. The CDR3 spans 14 residues. The CDR3 protein is CASTRDRGLNGYTF. The CDR3 DNA is TGTGCCAGCACACGAGACAGGGGGCTAAATGGCTACACCTTC.